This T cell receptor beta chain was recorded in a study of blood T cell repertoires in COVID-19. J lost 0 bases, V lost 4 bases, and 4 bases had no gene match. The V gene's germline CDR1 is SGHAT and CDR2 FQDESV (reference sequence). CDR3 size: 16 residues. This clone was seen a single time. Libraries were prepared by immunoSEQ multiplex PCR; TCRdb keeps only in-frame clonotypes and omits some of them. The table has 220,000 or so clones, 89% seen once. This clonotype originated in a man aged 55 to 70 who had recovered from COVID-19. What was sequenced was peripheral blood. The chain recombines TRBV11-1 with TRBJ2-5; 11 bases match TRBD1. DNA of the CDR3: TGTGCCAGCAGCTATTGGACAGGGGGCCACCAAGAGACCCAGTACTTC. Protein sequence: CASSYWTGGHQETQYF.